Described below is a single TCR beta chain sequence and its context. This sample stems from a study of blood T cell repertoires in COVID-19. Study details: T cells, B-cell-depleted T cells, or PBMCs provided the cDNA or gDNA that served as material.

Authors' processing steps: Researchers report that nucleated cell counts were estimated from reference gene primer amplification. Profiled with immunoSEQ multiplex PCR; TCRdb holds only in-frame clones, not every one. The D gene and trimming were derived from the DNA, and the V and J assignments and clone size from that table. The sample carries approximately 140,000 clones, roughly 85% recorded once. This CDR3 spans 11 amino acids. Looked up from germline, CDR1 is MGHDK and CDR2 is SYGVNS. Between the trimmed V and J ends, which lost 7 bases and 9 bases, there was a span of 12 bases. This chain uses TRBV25-1 with TRBJ1-1, with D uncertain. Material for sequencing was peripheral blood. This TCR derives from a man aged 65 to 79 with acute or convalescent COVID-19. CDR3 amino acids: CASTHAIQAFF. The CDR3 coding sequence is TGTGCCAGCACTCACGCGATTCAAGCTTTCTTT.